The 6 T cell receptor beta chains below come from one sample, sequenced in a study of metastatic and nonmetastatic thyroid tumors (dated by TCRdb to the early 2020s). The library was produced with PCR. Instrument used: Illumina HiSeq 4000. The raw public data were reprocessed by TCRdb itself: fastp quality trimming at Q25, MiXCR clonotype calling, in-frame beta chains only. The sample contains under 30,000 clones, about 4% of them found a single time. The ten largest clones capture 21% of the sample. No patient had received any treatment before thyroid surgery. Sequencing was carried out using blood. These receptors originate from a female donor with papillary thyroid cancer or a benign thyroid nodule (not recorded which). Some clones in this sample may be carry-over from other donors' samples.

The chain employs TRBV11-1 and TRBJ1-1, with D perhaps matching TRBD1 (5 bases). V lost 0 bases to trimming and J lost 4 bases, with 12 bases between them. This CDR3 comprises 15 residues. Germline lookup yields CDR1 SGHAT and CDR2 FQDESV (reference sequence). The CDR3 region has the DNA TGTGCCAGCAGCTTAGCCGGGGGACCGATCACTGAAGCTTTCTTT. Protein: CASSLAGGPITEAFF.

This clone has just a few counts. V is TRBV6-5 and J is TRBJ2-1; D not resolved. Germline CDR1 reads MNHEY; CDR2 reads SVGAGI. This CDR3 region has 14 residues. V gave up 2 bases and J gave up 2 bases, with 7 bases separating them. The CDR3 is CASSYRVPYNEQFF. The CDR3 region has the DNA TGTGCCAGCAGTTACAGGGTACCCTACAATGAGCAGTTCTTC.

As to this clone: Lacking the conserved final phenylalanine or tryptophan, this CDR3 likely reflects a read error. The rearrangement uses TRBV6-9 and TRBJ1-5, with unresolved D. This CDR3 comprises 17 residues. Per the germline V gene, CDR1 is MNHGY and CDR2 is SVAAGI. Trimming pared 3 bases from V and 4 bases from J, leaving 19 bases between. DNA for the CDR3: TGTGCCAGCAGTTACCGTGCGGGGTTGATTTTGAATCAGCCCCAGCATATT. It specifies CASSYRAGLILNQPQHI.

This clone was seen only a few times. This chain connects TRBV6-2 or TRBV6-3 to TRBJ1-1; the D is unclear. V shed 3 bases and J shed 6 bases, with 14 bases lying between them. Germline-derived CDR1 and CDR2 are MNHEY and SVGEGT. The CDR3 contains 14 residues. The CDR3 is CASSYRAAGSEAFF. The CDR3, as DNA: TGTGCCAGCAGTTATCGGGCAGCGGGGTCTGAAGCTTTCTTT.

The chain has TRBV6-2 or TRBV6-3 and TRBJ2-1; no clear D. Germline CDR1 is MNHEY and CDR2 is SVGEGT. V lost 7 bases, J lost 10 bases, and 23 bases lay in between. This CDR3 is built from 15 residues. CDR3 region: CASIKDQSSSKEQFF. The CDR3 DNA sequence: TGTGCCAGCATCAAAGACCAAAGCTCCTCCAAAGAGCAGTTCTTC.

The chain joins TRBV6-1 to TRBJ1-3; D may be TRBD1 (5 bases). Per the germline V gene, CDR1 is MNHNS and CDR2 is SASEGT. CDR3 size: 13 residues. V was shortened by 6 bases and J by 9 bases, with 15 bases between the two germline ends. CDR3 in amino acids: CASSLGGGGTIYF. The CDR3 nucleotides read TGTGCCAGCAGCCTGGGGGGGGGGGGCACCATATATTTT.